This T cell receptor beta chain was identified during a study of CXCR3 chemokines and chemotherapy response in bladder cancer. The CDR3 totals 13 residues. V lost 8 bases and J lost 10; bases outside the gene matches: 10. Germline CDR1 MNHEY, CDR2 SVGEGT. One entry per CDR3 protein results from TCRdb running MiXCR on the PCR reads. The sample lists some 3,500 distinct CDR3 sequences, roughly a quarter seen once, with 12% to 15% in the top ten. The sample was collected from a patient whose treatment included neoadjuvant chemotherapy. The J gene is TRBJ2-1, the V gene TRBV6-2 or TRBV6-3, with 8 bases that match TRBD2. The sequence was collected from a human donor with bladder cancer that did not respond to neoadjuvant chemotherapy. The CDR3 nucleotides are TGTGCCAGCGCTAGCGGGTCCGGTAGGGAGCAGTTCTTC. It yields the protein CASASGSGREQFF.